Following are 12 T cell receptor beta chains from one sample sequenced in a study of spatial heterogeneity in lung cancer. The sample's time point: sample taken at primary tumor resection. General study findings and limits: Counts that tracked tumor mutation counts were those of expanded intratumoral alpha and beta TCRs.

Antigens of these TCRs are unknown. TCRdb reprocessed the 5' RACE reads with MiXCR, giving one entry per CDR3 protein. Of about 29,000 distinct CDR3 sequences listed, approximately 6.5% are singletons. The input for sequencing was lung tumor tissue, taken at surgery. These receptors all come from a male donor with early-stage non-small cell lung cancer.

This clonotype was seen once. In DNA form, the CDR3 reads TGCAGTGCTAGGAGGAGCGTCAGACAATACTCTGGAAACACCATATATTTT. Protein sequence: CSARRSVRQYSGNTIYF. V gene TRBV20-1 combines with J gene TRBJ1-3; no definite D call. V was cut by 3 bases and J by 0 bases, with 18 bases left in between. There are 17 residues in the CDR3. CDR1 and CDR2 from the germline V gene are DFQATT and SNEGSKA (reference sequence).

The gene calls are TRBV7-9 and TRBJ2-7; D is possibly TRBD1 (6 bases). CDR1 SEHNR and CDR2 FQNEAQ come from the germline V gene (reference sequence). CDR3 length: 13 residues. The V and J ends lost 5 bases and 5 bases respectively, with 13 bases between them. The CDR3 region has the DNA TGTGCCAGCAGCAACCGGGACATGAACGAGCAGTACTTC. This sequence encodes CASSNRDMNEQYF. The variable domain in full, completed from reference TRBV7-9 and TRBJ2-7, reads DTGVSQNPRHKITKRGQNVTFRCDPISEHNRLYWYRQTLGQGPEFLTYFQNEAQLEKSRLLSDRFSAERPKGSFSTLEIQRTEQGDSAMYLCASSNRDMNEQYFGPGTRLTVT.

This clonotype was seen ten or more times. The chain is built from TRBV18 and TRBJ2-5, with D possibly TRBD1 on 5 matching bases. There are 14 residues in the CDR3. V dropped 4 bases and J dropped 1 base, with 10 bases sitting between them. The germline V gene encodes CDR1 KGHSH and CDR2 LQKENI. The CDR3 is CASSQLQVQETQYF. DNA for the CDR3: TGTGCCAGCTCACAGCTACAGGTCCAAGAGACCCAGTACTTC.

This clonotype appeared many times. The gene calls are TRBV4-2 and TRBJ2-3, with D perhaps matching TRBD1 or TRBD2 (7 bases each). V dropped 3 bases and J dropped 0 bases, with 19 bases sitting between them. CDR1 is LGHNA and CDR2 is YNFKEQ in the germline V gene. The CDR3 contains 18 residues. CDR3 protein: CASSHLAGRGPSTDTQYF. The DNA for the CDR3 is TGTGCCAGCAGCCACCTGGCGGGGAGGGGGCCTAGCACAGATACGCAGTATTTT.

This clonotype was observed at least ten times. The CDR3 reads CASSQDFSSSGANVLTF. As DNA, the CDR3 is TGCGCCAGCAGCCAAGATTTTTCCAGCTCTGGGGCCAACGTCCTGACTTTC. The chain carries TRBV4-3 and TRBJ2-6; no clear D gene. V was trimmed by 0 bases and J by 0 bases, leaving 9 bases between them. CDR1 is LGHNA and CDR2 is YSLEER in the germline V gene. The CDR3 has 17 amino acids.

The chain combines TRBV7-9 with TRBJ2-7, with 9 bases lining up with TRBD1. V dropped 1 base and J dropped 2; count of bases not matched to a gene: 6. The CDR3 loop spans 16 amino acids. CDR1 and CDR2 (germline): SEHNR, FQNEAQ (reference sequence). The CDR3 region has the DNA TGTGCCAGCAGCTTAGGAAATTGGGACAGGGCCTACGAGCAGTACTTC. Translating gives CASSLGNWDRAYEQYF.

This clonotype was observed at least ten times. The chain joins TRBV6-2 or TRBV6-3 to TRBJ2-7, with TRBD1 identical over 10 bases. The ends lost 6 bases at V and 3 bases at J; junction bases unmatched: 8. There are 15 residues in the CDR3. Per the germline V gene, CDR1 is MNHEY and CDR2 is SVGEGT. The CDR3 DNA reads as TGTGCCAGCAGCCGTACCGGGACAGGGGTCTACGAGCAGTACTTC. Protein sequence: CASSRTGTGVYEQYF.

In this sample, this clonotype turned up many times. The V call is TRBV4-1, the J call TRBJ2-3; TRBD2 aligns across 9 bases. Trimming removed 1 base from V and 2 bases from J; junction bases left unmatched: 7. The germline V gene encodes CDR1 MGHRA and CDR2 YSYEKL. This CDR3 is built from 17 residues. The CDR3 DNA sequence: TGCGCCAGCAGCCAAGGAATAGCGGGAGATTACACAGATACGCAGTATTTT. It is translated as CASSQGIAGDYTDTQYF.

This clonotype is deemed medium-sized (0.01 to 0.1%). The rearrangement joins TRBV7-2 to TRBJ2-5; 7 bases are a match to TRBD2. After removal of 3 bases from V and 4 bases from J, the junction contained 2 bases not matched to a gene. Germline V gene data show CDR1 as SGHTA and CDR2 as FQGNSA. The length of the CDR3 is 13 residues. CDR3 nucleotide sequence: TGTGCCAGCAGCTTCGGACTAGGAGAGACCCAGTACTTC. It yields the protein CASSFGLGETQYF.

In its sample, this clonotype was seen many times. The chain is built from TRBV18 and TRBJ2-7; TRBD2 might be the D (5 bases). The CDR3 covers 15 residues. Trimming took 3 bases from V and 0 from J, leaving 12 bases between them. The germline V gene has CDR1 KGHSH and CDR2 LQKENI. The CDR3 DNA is TGTGCCAGCTCACCTGACTACGGCAGCTCCTACGAGCAGTACTTC. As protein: CASSPDYGSSYEQYF.

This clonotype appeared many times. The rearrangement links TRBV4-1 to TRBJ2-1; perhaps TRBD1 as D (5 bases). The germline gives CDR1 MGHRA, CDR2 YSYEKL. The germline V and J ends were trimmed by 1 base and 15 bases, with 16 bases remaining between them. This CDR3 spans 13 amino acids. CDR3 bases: TGCGCCAGCAGCCAAGGCGGTGCGACAGTTCCGTTCTTC. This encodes CASSQGGATVPFF.

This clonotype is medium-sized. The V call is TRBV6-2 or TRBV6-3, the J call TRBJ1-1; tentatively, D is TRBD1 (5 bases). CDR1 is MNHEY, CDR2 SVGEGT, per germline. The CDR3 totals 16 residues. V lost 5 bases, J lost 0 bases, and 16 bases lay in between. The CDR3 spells CASSTGTVGLNTEAFF. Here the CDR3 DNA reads TGTGCCAGCAGTACCGGGACCGTCGGGTTGAACACTGAAGCTTTCTTT.